This T cell receptor beta chain came from a study of human T cells and chemical hapten exposure. Across the study: Diphenylcyclopropenone was applied weekly to patients' scalps across the approximately 24-week study.

This clonotype was observed a handful of times. Antigen specificity is unknown. Sample time point: patch test 1, 2 weeks after DPC sensitization. Treatment denoted: therapeutic diphenylcyclopropenone sensitization with weekly scalp DPC. Regarding the study as a whole: Sensitization with DPC brought no change to TCRs above 1 in 1000 in frequency.

V lost 2 bases and J 7 bases, leaving 11 bases between the germline ends. Germline V gives CDR1 MNHNY, CDR2 SVGAGI (reference sequence). The CDR3 covers 13 residues. TCRdb passed the RACE reads through MiXCR, listing each CDR3 protein once. Here the sample spans 350,000 or so distinct CDR3 sequences, around 7% being singletons. The sequence was obtained from a woman aged 18-29 years with alopecia areata. Some clones in this sample may be carry-over from other donors' samples. The sequenced sample was whole blood, obtained in connection with sensitization to the hapten diphenylcyclopropenone (DPC). V gene TRBV6-6 combines with J gene TRBJ1-2; D gene uncertain. The CDR3 DNA sequence: TGTGCCAGCAGTTACGGGGAGGATTCTGGCTACACCTTC. This encodes CASSYGEDSGYTF.